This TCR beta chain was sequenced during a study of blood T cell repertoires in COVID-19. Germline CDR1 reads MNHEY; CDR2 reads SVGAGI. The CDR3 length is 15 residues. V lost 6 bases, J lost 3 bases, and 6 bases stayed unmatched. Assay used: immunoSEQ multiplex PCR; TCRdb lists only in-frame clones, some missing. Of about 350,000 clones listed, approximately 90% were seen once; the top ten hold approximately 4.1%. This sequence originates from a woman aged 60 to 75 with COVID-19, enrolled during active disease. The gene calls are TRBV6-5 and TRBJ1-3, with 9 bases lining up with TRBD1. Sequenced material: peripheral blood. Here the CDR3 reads CASSVQGAGGNTIYF. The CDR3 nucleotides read TGTGCCAGCAGCGTACAGGGGGCTGGTGGAAACACCATATATTTT.